This TCR beta chain was found in a study of cytomegalovirus exposure and HLA in healthy donors. Whole-study findings and limits: From TCR beta sequences, most subjects' HLA-A and HLA-B alleles were reportedly predicted accurately. Later genetic work tied a missense DCLRE1C variant to beta-chain V and J trimming. Researchers had no immune exposure information except CMV serostatus available.

A remark on this clone: Its antigen is not identified.

Trimming shortened V by 3 bases and J by 4 bases, and 12 bases separated the two germline ends. CDR3 size: 14 residues. Germline V lookup: CDR1 MDHEN, CDR2 SYDVKM. Healthy bone marrow donors made up the donor group. Both 60 Vbeta primers and 13 Jbeta primers went into the PCR. The table came from immunoSEQ multiplex PCR; TCRdb's copy has only in-frame clones and leaves some out. The specimen's table records some 130,000 clones. V is TRBV28 and J is TRBJ1-1; the D is unclear. Material: PBMCs. The clonotype was recovered from a middle-aged woman in good health and CMV-seropositive. This CDR3 reads CASSLPNPGTEAFF. As DNA, the CDR3 is TGTGCCAGCAGTTTGCCCAACCCAGGCACTGAAGCTTTCTTT.